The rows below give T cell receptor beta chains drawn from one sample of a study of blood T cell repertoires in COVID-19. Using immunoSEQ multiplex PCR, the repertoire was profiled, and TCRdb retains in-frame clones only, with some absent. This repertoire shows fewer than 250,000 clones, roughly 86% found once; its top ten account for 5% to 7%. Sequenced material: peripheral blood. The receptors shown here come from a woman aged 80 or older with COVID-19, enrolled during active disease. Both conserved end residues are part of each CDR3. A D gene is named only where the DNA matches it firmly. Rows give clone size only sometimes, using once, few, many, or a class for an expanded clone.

CASSLDGLSNQPQHF | TRBV5-6 | . | TRBJ1-5 | .
CATSDGASDTQYF | TRBV24-1 | . | TRBJ2-3 | .
CASSPSDRLGDTQYF | TRBV18 | . | TRBJ2-3 | .
CASTRTGGKETQYF | TRBV2 | . | TRBJ2-5 | .
CASSYGQGSPYEQYF | TRBV6-5 | . | TRBJ2-7 | .
CASSYDDSDEKLFF | TRBV5-1 | . | TRBJ1-4 | few
CASSLGDRQASGNTIYF | TRBV5-4 | . | TRBJ1-3 | .
CASSLYPGQGNEKLFF | TRBV5-1 | TRBD1 | TRBJ1-4 | .
CASRGQGIEQYF | TRBV25-1 | TRBD1 | TRBJ2-7 | .
CASSGGGQGASQPQHF | TRBV27 | TRBD1 | TRBJ1-5 | once
CASRTGGRYNEQFF | TRBV27 | TRBD1 | TRBJ2-1 | .
CASSTQGAYTEAFF | TRBV6-5 | TRBD1 | TRBJ1-1 | .
CASTQQGLIGTGELFF | TRBV21-1 | . | TRBJ2-2 | .
CASSFGLFDQPQHF | TRBV11-2 | . | TRBJ1-5 | .
CASSSDPTRTDTQYF | TRBV7-2 | . | TRBJ2-3 | .
CATSDTGTGIYSNQPQHF | TRBV24-1 | TRBD1 | TRBJ1-5 | .
CASSLEGGLANVLTF | TRBV5-4 | . | TRBJ2-6 | .
CASSLEVGRDRDQETQYF | TRBV13 | . | TRBJ2-5 | few
CASSLLTGSGNTIYF | TRBV3-1/TRBV3-2 | . | TRBJ1-3 | .
CASTLSGGGGRTQYF | TRBV3-1/TRBV3-2 | TRBD2 | TRBJ2-3 | .
CSVRQGAGTGELFF | TRBV29-1 | TRBD1 | TRBJ2-2 | .
CASSYGTGSPVGTFF | TRBV7-9 | . | TRBJ1-1 | .
CATTGQGNQPQHF | TRBV19 | TRBD1 | TRBJ1-5 | once
CSASPGGRAFF | TRBV20-1 | . | TRBJ1-1 | few
CASSRRLAGDNEQFF | TRBV5-1 | TRBD2 | TRBJ2-1 | once
CASSRAGSKSTGELFF | TRBV18 | . | TRBJ2-2 | .
CATSRGDRDSHYEQYF | TRBV15 | TRBD1 | TRBJ2-7 | .
CASSVASAGTGPLHF | TRBV9 | . | TRBJ1-6 | once
CASSPTLKLRGPSSTDTQYF | TRBV18 | TRBD1 | TRBJ2-3 | .
CASSRTGVGNTIYF | TRBV6-6 | TRBD1 | TRBJ1-3 | .
CASSLTSGSNTGELFF | TRBV18 | TRBD2 | TRBJ2-2 | .